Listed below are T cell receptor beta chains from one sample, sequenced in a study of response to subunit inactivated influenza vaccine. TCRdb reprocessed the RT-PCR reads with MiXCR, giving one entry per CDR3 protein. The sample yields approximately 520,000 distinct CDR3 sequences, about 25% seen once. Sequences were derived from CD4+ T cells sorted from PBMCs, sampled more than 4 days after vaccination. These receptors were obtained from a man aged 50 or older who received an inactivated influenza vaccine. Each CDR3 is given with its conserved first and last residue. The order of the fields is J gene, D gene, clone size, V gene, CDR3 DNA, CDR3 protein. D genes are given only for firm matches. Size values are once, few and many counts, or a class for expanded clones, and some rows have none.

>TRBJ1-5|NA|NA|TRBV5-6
TGTGCCAGCAGCTTGGGCCGGCAGAATCAGCCCCAGCATTTT
CASSLGRQNQPQHF
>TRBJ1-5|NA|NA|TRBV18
TGTGCCAGCTCCCCCGGGGAGTCGCGGCCCCAGCATTTT
CASSPGESRPQHF
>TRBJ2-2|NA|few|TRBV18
TGTGCCAGCTCACCAGTGGGGGGATTCACCGGGGAGCTGTTTTTT
CASSPVGGFTGELFF
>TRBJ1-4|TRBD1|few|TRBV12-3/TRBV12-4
TGTGCCAGCAGCGCGACAGGGGGGTCAGAAAAACTGTTTTTT
CASSATGGSEKLFF
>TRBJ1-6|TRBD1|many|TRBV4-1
TGCGCCAGCAGCCAAGATGGGGGACAGAATAATTCACCCCTCCACTTT
CASSQDGGQNNSPLHF
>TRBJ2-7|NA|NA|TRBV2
TGTGCCAGCAGAAAGACCGGGCCCCTCTTAAGCGAGCAGTACTTC
CASRKTGPLLSEQYF
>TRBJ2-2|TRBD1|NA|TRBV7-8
TGTGCCAGCAGCTTAGTTCCCAGGGGGAATGGCGGGGAGCTGTTTTTT
CASSLVPRGNGGELFF
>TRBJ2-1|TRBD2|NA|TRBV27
TGTGCCAGCAGTAGAAGCGGACTAGCGGGAGTGATTGAGCAGTTCTTC
CASSRSGLAGVIEQFF
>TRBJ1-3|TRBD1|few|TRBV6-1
TGTGCCAGCAGCCAGGGACAGAACGGAAACACCATATATTTT
CASSQGQNGNTIYF
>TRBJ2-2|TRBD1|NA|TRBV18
TGTGCCAGCTCACAACAGGGGTTCACCGGGGAGCTGTTTTTT
CASSQQGFTGELFF
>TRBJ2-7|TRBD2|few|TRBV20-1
TGCAGTGCTCGGGGGGGACCACCTCGGTGGGAGCAGTACTTC
CSARGGPPRWEQYF
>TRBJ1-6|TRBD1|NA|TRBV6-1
TGTGCCAGCAGGTCGACAGGGGTTAGTTCACCCCTCCACTTT
CASRSTGVSSPLHF
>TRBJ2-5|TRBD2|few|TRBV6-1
TGTGCCAGCAGTGGACTAGCGGGGGGCGGAGAGACCCAGTACTTC
CASSGLAGGGETQYF
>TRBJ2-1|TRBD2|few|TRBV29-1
TGCAGCTCTGCAGTGCGGGGGGGCCAGGGCAATGAGCAGTTCTTC
CSSAVRGGQGNEQFF
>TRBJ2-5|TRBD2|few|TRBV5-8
TGTGCCAGCAGCTTGTCGACGGGGGGGCCGGGGGAGACCCAGTACTTC
CASSLSTGGPGETQYF
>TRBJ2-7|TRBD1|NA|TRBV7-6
TGTGCCAGCAGCTTAGTCCTGTGGGGACAGGGGGACTACGAGCAGTACTTC
CASSLVLWGQGDYEQYF
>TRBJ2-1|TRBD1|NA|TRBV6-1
TGTGCCAGCAGTCCGTTCCGGACAGGGGGATACAATGAGCAGTTCTTC
CASSPFRTGGYNEQFF
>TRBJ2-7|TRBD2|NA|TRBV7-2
TGTGCCAGCAGCTTAGAGGGCGGGGGGGCCTACGAGCAGTACTTC
CASSLEGGGAYEQYF
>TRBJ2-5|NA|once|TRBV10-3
TGTGCCATCAGTGCACAACAGGGTTTACAAGAGACCCAGTACTTC
CAISAQQGLQETQYF
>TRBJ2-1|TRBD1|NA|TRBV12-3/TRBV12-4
TGTGCCAGCACCAATAGACAGGGGGCGCGGAACAATGAGCAGTTCTTC
CASTNRQGARNNEQFF
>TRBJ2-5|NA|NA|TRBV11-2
TGTGCCAGCAGCGGGGACATACAAGAGACCCAGTACTTC
CASSGDIQETQYF